This TCR beta chain was identified in a study of T cells in Graves' hyperthyroidism and ophthalmopathy. The V gene's germline CDR1 is MNHEY and CDR2 SMNVEV (reference sequence). This CDR3 is built from 14 residues. V lost 6 bases to trimming and J lost 5 bases; unmatched junction nucleotides: 9. The source material, RNA transcripts, was used to amplify TCR beta CDR3 regions. Initially, a first-round RT-PCR of the TCR CDR3 employed the HTBI primer set. From the multiplex PCR reads, TCRdb called clonotypes with MiXCR, one entry per CDR3 protein. The data contain more than 500,000 distinct CDR3 sequences, 16% of them singletons. This clonotype was seen only a few times.

The sequenced material came from blood. This clonotype was sampled from a woman aged 30 to 39 with Graves' ophthalmopathy. The chain couples TRBV27 to TRBJ2-7, with 8 bases that match TRBD1. The CDR3 region is CASRILGQVDEQYF. In DNA form, the CDR3 reads TGTGCCAGCAGGATTTTGGGACAGGTCGACGAGCAGTACTTC.